The source of this T cell receptor beta chain is a study of T cell repertoires in cytomegalovirus infection. The wider study: Based on public TCR beta signatures, there were indications of CMV infection and of a matching HLA type.

TCRdb passed the reads through MiXCR, listing each CDR3 protein once. This table has roughly 500,000 distinct CDR3 sequences, 10% to 12% appearing once. The ends lost 1 base at V and 2 bases at J; junction bases unmatched: 4. This CDR3 contains 15 residues. Germline V gives CDR1 SEHNR, CDR2 FQNEAQ (reference sequence). This clonotype was counted ten times or more. V is TRBV7-9 and J is TRBJ2-5; 7 positions match TRBD2. Input material: PBMCs. The receptor comes from a human donor in good health (CMV status not recorded). Some clones in this sample may be carry-over from other donors' samples. The CDR3 loop reads CASSLVAGDQETQYF. The CDR3 DNA follows: TGTGCCAGCAGCTTAGTAGCGGGCGATCAAGAGACCCAGTACTTC.